This T cell receptor beta chain originates from a study of T-cell reconstitution after alpha-beta-depleted transplantation in children. Findings of the study overall: Several hundred graft clones that had expanded were reportedly the source of alpha-beta T cells about two months after transplant.

Germline lookup yields CDR1 SGDLS and CDR2 YYNGEE. The V and J ends lost 1 base and 3 bases respectively, with 7 bases between them. There are 14 residues in the CDR3. On this clonotype: Its antigen is not known.

Unique molecular identifiers were incorporated when the TCRbeta library was constructed. Each CDR3 protein is one row after TCRdb ran MiXCR on the PCR reads. The data show a few hundred thousand distinct CDR3 sequences, with 25% to 30% seen just once and about 35% held by the top ten. The sequenced sample was PBMCs, obtained before TCRalphabeta/CD19-depleted stem cell transplant. This sequence was found in a boy younger than two with Wiskott-Aldrich syndrome, due to receive a stem cell transplant. The rearrangement links TRBV9 to TRBJ2-2, with no clear D. CDR3 region: CASSVFSDTGELFF. As DNA, the CDR3 is TGTGCCAGCAGCGTATTCAGCGACACCGGGGAGCTGTTTTTT.